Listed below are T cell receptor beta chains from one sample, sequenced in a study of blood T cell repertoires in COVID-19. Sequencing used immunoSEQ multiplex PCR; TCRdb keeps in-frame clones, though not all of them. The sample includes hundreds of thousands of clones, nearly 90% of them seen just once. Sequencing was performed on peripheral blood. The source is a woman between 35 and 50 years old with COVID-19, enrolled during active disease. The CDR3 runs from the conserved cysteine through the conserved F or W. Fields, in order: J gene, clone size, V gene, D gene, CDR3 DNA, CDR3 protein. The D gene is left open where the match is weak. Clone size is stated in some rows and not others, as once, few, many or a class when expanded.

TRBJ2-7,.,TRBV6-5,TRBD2,TGTGAAGTACGGGAGGGCACCTACGAGCAGTACTTC,CEVREGTYEQYF
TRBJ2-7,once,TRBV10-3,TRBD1,TGTGCCACGGGGGGAAACCGGGACAGGGACGAGCAGTACTTC,CATGGNRDRDEQYF
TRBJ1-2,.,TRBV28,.,TGTGCCAGCAGTTCCCCCGGACAGTCAAGGAGGTATGGCTACACCTTC,CASSSPGQSRRYGYTF
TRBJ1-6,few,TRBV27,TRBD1,TGTGCCAGCAGTTGGCGCCAGGGGGTCGATAGGTCTAATTCACCCCTCCACTTT,CASSWRQGVDRSNSPLHF
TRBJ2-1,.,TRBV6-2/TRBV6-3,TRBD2,TGTGCCAGCAGTACTAGCGGTCCGAACAATGAGCAGTTCTTC,CASSTSGPNNEQFF
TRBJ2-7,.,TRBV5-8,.,TGTGCCAGCAGCTTGGTAGCCAGCTTAAACTCCTACGAGCAGTACTTC,CASSLVASLNSYEQYF
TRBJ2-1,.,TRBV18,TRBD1,TGTGCCAGCTCACCTATAATCCGGGACAGTGAGCAGTTCTTC,CASSPIIRDSEQFF
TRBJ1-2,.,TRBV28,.,TGTGCCAGCAGGCGTGTCAACAGGGATAGCTACACCTTC,CASRRVNRDSYTF
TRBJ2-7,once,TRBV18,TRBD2,TGTGCCAGCTCACCACCGGTCCAGCGGGGCTTAAAATCCTACGAGCAGTACTTC,CASSPPVQRGLKSYEQYF
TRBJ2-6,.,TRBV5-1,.,TGCGCCAGCAGCTTGGGACAGGCCATCTCTGGGGCCAACGTCCTGACTTTC,CASSLGQAISGANVLTF
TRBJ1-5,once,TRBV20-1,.,TGCAGTGCTAGTTTGGGGCCAGGGCCCCAGCATTTT,CSASLGPGPQHF
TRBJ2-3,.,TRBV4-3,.,TGCGCCAGCAGCCAAGATTGGCAGGGGTTATATTTT,CASSQDWQGLYF